This T cell receptor (beta chain) was retrieved from a study of blood T cell repertoires in COVID-19. TCRdb's table, derived via immunoSEQ multiplex PCR, lists solely in-frame clones and lacks some. The sample includes around 180,000 clones, about 91% of them seen just once. V lost 4 bases to trimming and J lost 5 bases; unmatched junction nucleotides: 6. Germline V gene data show CDR1 as SGHRS and CDR2 as YFSETQ. The CDR3 covers 14 residues. The V and J genes are TRBV5-1 and TRBJ1-5, with 7 bases aligning to TRBD1. Sequenced sample: peripheral blood. This TCR derives from a woman aged 30 to 39 with acute or convalescent COVID-19. The CDR3, as DNA: TGCGCCAGCAGCCCCGGACAGGCTGATCAGCCCCAGCATTTT. It encodes CASSPGQADQPQHF.